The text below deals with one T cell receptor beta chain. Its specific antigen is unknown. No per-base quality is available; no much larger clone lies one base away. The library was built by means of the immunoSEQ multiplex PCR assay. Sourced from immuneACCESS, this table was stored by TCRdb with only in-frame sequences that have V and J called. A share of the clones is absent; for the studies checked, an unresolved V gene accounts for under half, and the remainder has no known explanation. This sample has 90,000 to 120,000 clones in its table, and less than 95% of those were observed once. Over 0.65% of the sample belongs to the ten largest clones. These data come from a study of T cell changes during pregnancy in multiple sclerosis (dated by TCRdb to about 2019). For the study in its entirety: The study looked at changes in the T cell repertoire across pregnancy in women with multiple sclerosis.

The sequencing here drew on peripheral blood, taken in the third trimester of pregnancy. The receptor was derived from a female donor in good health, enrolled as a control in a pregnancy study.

The CDR3 loop reads CASSLQSGFTYTEAFF. The sequence in DNA is TGTGCCAGCAGCTTACAGTCAGGGTTTACTTACACTGAAGCTTTCTTT. The sequence joins TRBV7-2 to TRBJ1-1; the D segment could be TRBD1, given 5 matching bases. CDR1 SGHTA and CDR2 FQGNSA are derived from the germline V gene. The CDR3 spans 16 residues, from the cysteine through the phenylalanine. Only the CDR3 region is kept as DNA, spanning 48 bases read in frame from base 1. V lost 2 bases and J lost 3 bases; the stretch between them is 16 bases long.